These 20 T cell receptor beta chains originate from one sample sequenced in a study of radiotherapy plus CTLA-4 blockade in lung cancer. The assay was immunoSEQ multiplex PCR, and TCRdb's table has in-frame clones only and misses some. The table lists tens of thousands of clones, 78% of them singletons. Specimen: peripheral blood, collected from a patient treated with radiotherapy plus ipilimumab. These receptors came from a human donor with non-small cell lung cancer who had a partial response to radiotherapy plus ipilimumab. Some clones in this sample may be carry-over from other donors' samples.

The rearrangement joins TRBV20-1 to TRBJ2-1, with D unresolved. This CDR3 region has 11 residues. Germline-derived CDR1 and CDR2 are DFQATT and SNEGSKA (reference sequence). Trimming removed 5 bases from V and 7 bases from J, with 9 bases in between. The CDR3 spells CSAVEMNEQFF. In DNA, the CDR3 is TGCAGTGCTGTCGAGATGAATGAGCAGTTCTTC.

This clone was seen a single time. The chain combines TRBV16 with TRBJ2-3; TRBD2 matches at 8 bases. CDR3 length equals 17 residues. V lost 0 bases and J lost 1; bases outside the gene matches: 6. Germline CDR1 and CDR2: KGHSY and FQNENV. The CDR3 bases are TGTGCCAGCAGCCAATCGTGGCGGGGGGCGGGCACAGATACGCAGTATTTT. It codes for CASSQSWRGAGTDTQYF.

The V gene is TRBV7-9, the J gene TRBJ2-7; the match to TRBD2 covers 11 bases. V was pared by 6 bases and J by 4 bases, with 8 bases of the junction left unmatched. Germline V gene lookup returns CDR1 SEHNR and CDR2 FQNEAQ (reference sequence). The CDR3 sequence is 15 residues long. CDR3 sequence reads: CASSVGTSGNYEQYF. The CDR3 DNA reads TGTGCCAGCAGTGTAGGGACTAGCGGTAATTACGAGCAGTACTTC.

This chain links TRBV9 with TRBJ2-5, with 7 bases that match TRBD2. The CDR3 loop spans 15 amino acids. V lost 1 base, J lost 5 bases, and 8 bases stayed unmatched. Germline V lookup: CDR1 SGDLS, CDR2 YYNGEE. CDR3 DNA: TGTGCCAGCAGCGTAACTGGACTAGGAGCGGAGACCCAGTACTTC. Translating it yields CASSVTGLGAETQYF. The whole variable domain, filled in from reference TRBV9 and TRBJ2-5, reads DSGVTQTPKHLITATGQRVTLRCSPRSGDLSVYWYQQSLDQGLQFLIQYYNGEERAKGNILERFSAQQFPDLHSELNLSSLELGDSALYFCASSVTGLGAETQYFGPGTRLLVL.

The chain joins TRBV2 to TRBJ2-7; the D gene is possibly TRBD1 (5 bases). CDR3 length: 14 residues. Germline loops: CDR1 SNHLY, CDR2 FYNNEI. V was trimmed by 6 bases and J by 2 bases, leaving 14 bases between them. The CDR3 reads CASRNQGVPYEQYF. As DNA, the CDR3 is TGTGCCAGCAGGAACCAAGGGGTACCCTACGAGCAGTACTTC. Together with reference TRBV2 and TRBJ2-7, the CDR3 gives the full variable domain: EPEVTQTPSHQVTQMGQEVILRCVPISNHLYFYWYRQILGQKVEFLVSFYNNEISEKSEIFDDQFSVERPDGSNFTLKIRSTKLEDSAMYFCASRNQGVPYEQYFGPGTRLTVT.

This clone was detected a few times. This sequence joins TRBV28 and TRBJ1-4; D gene unclear. The V end lost 3 bases, the J end lost 8 bases, and 16 bases lay between the germline ends. Per germline, CDR1 MDHEN and CDR2 SYDVKM. CDR3 length: 15 amino acids. The CDR3, as DNA: TGTGCCAGCAGTTTCGGAGGAAGGGAGGGAGAAAAACTGTTTTTT. Its translation is CASSFGGREGEKLFF. The variable domain in full, completed from reference TRBV28 and TRBJ1-4, reads DVKVTQSSRYLVKRTGEKVFLECVQDMDHENMFWYRQDPGLGLRLIYFSYDVKMKEKGDIPEGYSVSREKKERFSLILESASTNQTSMYLCASSFGGREGEKLFFGSGTQLSVL.

The chain recombines TRBV7-2 with TRBJ2-5, with 7 bases lining up with TRBD2. V lost 2 bases to trimming and J lost 5 bases; unmatched junction nucleotides: 2. The length of the CDR3 is 13 residues. Per the germline V gene, CDR1 is SGHTA and CDR2 is FQGNSA. CDR3 bases: TGTGCCAGCAGCTTAAGCGGGGTTGAGACCCAGTACTTC. This gives the protein CASSLSGVETQYF.

The chain employs TRBV7-3 and TRBJ2-5; possibly TRBD2 for D (6 bases). The germline CDR1 and CDR2 sequences are SGHTA and FQGTGA. Trimming pared 5 bases from V and 5 bases from J, leaving 12 bases between. This CDR3 comprises 13 residues. CDR3 in DNA: TGTGCCAGCAGCCCCTCGGGGGTGGAGACCCAGTACTTC. Translated, it gives CASSPSGVETQYF.

The chain couples TRBV7-2 to TRBJ1-4; TRBD1 aligns across 9 bases. The CDR3 has 15 residues. Germline CDR1 is SGHTA and CDR2 is FQGNSA. V dropped 1 base and J dropped 7; count of bases not matched to a gene: 4. This chain's CDR3 is CASSLDGTGSEKLFF. In DNA form, the CDR3 reads TGTGCCAGCAGCTTAGATGGGACAGGGAGTGAAAAACTGTTTTTT.

The chain couples TRBV30 to TRBJ1-1; no clear D gene. V was cut by 1 base and J by 1 base, with 10 bases left in between. Germline loops: CDR1 GTSNPN, CDR2 SVGIG (reference sequence). CDR3 length equals 14 residues. The CDR3 DNA is TGTGCCTGGAGTGGGAGTTTTGGGAACACTGAAGCTTTCTTT. This sequence encodes CAWSGSFGNTEAFF.

The sample holds one count of this clone. CDR3 residues: CASSEYRDRVAGELFF. CDR3 DNA: TGTGCCAGCAGTGAATATCGGGACAGGGTGGCCGGGGAGCTGTTTTTT. V is TRBV6-1 and J is TRBJ2-2; 9 nucleotides match TRBD1. Germline V CDR1 and CDR2: MNHNS, SASEGT. The CDR3 length is 16 residues. V dropped 2 bases and J dropped 6; count of bases not matched to a gene: 7.

The V call is TRBV4-1, the J call TRBJ2-1; D might be TRBD2 (5 bases). This CDR3 has 16 residues. Between the trimmed V and J ends, which lost 2 bases and 4 bases, there was a span of 15 bases. Germline V gene lookup returns CDR1 MGHRA and CDR2 YSYEKL. The CDR3 sequence is CASSQSWTGLYNEQFF. For the CDR3, the DNA is TGCGCCAGCAGCCAAAGTTGGACGGGATTATACAATGAGCAGTTCTTC.

This clone was detected a few times. The CDR3 is CASSGHGGNNYGYTF. The CDR3 nucleotides read TGTGCCAGCAGTGGACACGGGGGAAATAACTATGGCTACACCTTC. This chain links TRBV6-5 with TRBJ1-2; D may be TRBD1 (5 bases). Germline values: CDR1 MNHEY, CDR2 SVGAGI. This CDR3 region has 15 residues. Trimming pared 5 bases from V and 1 base from J, leaving 14 bases between.

This rearrangement joins TRBV28 to TRBJ1-1; possible D gene TRBD1, 6 bases. This CDR3 is built from 17 residues. Per the germline V gene, CDR1 is MDHEN and CDR2 is SYDVKM. Trimming took off 3 bases at V and 0 bases at J, with 17 bases between the two ends. The CDR3 here is CASSLGRGAPMNTEAFF. DNA for the CDR3: TGTGCCAGCAGTTTGGGGAGGGGGGCCCCAATGAACACTGAAGCTTTCTTT.

The chain links TRBV29-1 to TRBJ1-5; D is undetermined. V was pared by 6 bases and J by 2 bases, with 11 bases between. Germline values: CDR1 SQVTM, CDR2 ANQGSEA. This CDR3 region has 13 residues. CDR3 loop: CSVYEGGNQPQHF. The CDR3 DNA sequence: TGCAGCGTCTACGAGGGTGGCAATCAGCCCCAGCATTTT.

This chain uses TRBV9 with TRBJ1-2; D unresolved. The V end lost 0 bases, the J end lost 4 bases, and 10 bases lay between the germline ends. CDR1 is SGDLS, CDR2 YYNGEE, per germline. This CDR3 has 14 amino acids. CDR3 amino acids: CASSVVGEAYGYTF. In DNA form, the CDR3 reads TGTGCCAGCAGCGTAGTAGGCGAGGCCTATGGCTACACCTTC.

The chain uses TRBV12-5 and TRBJ2-1; 7 bases agree with TRBD2. This CDR3 comprises 17 residues. After removal of 2 bases from V and 2 bases from J, the junction contained 9 bases not matched to a gene. CDR1 and CDR2 from the germline V gene are LGHNT and FRNRAP. The CDR3 bases are TGTGCTAGTGGTTTGTCACGGGAGCGGGGAACCTACAATGAGCAGTTCTTC. This translates into CASGLSRERGTYNEQFF.

The table lists this clone with a count of one. The chain uses TRBV18 and TRBJ1-2; 7 nucleotides line up with TRBD1. The CDR3 consists of 16 residues. Unmatched junction bases numbered 14, after V lost 3 bases and J lost 7 bases. The germline CDR1 and CDR2 sequences are KGHSH and LQKENI. This chain's CDR3 is CASSPLRNRGEGGYTF. The CDR3 coding sequence is TGTGCCAGCTCACCTCTGAGGAACAGGGGCGAAGGTGGCTACACCTTC.

This clone was recorded only once. The chain joins TRBV11-2 to TRBJ1-3; possible D gene TRBD1, 5 bases. Germline V gene data show CDR1 as SGHAT and CDR2 as FQNNGV. This CDR3 has 16 residues. Trimming stripped 2 bases from V and 0 bases from J, with 11 bases between. CDR3 DNA sequence: TGTGCCAGCAGCTTACGACAGCCCGTCTCTGGAAACACCATATATTTT. This encodes CASSLRQPVSGNTIYF.

Here the CDR3 reads CASARPGGGENQPQHF. The CDR3 coding sequence is TGTGCTAGTGCCCGCCCAGGAGGGGGCGAGAATCAGCCCCAGCATTTT. The chain combines TRBV12-5 with TRBJ1-5; 7 bases line up with TRBD1. Trimming took 7 bases from V and 4 from J; bases not matched to a gene: 13. Germline CDR1 LGHNT, CDR2 FRNRAP. CDR3 size: 16 residues. Full variable domain (outside the CDR3, taken from reference TRBV12-5 and TRBJ1-5): DARVTQTPRHKVTEMGQEVTMRCQPILGHNTVFWYRQTMMQGLELLAYFRNRAPLDDSGMPKDRFSAEMPDATLATLKIQPSEPRDSAVYFCASARPGGGENQPQHFGDGTRLSIL.